The rows below give T cell receptor beta chains drawn from one sample of a study of T cell changes during pregnancy in multiple sclerosis. Some clones are missing from TCRdb's copy, which holds only in-frame ones; the method was immunoSEQ multiplex PCR. In the table there are roughly 34,000 clones, approximately 91% of which are singletons. The sample in question was peripheral blood, obtained in the second trimester of pregnancy. All receptors come from a female donor in good health, enrolled as a control in a pregnancy study. Each CDR3 is given with its conserved first and last residue.

length	V	J	CDR3
14	TRBV4-2	TRBJ1-1	CASSQGGGTTEAFF
14	TRBV27	TRBJ2-2	CASSLGGPGRELFF
15	TRBV9	TRBJ2-1	CASSVGGGAGNEQFF
13	TRBV7-3	TRBJ1-2	CASSSEQGHGYTF
13	TRBV5-6	TRBJ2-5	CASSLSREETQYF
13	TRBV29-1	TRBJ2-3	CSVHRTKTDTQYF
15	TRBV19	TRBJ2-1	CASRIGLAGYNEQFF
19	TRBV7-9	TRBJ2-2	CASRASLGRDRIDTGELFF
13	TRBV6-4	TRBJ2-7	CASGGPGQPEQYF
18	TRBV9	TRBJ2-1	CASSVGKGIAFSYNEQFF
13	TRBV9	TRBJ1-2	CASSAGQVDGYTF
19	TRBV11-2	TRBJ1-2	CASSHIRGGLQISNYGYTF
15	TRBV19	TRBJ2-5	CASSSGTGGGETQYF
17	TRBV30	TRBJ1-3	CAWSAPGQGNSGNTIYF
14	TRBV5-4	TRBJ2-2	CASQAGGPGGELFF
15	TRBV27	TRBJ2-7	CASSLRLAGAYEQYF
11	TRBV29-1	TRBJ2-5	CSVLPGETQYF
16	TRBV4-3	TRBJ2-7	CASSQGAGGPTYEQYF
15	TRBV6-4	TRBJ2-1	CASSPGQGGVEEQFF
15	TRBV6-5	TRBJ2-5	CASSYGRLGEETQYF
14	TRBV7-9	TRBJ1-1	CASSPGDRNTEAFF
13	TRBV9	TRBJ1-1	CASSVADSGEAFF
13	TRBV15	TRBJ1-2	CATSRVRFYGYTF
13	TRBV30	TRBJ1-1	CAWRWRAGTEAFF
18	TRBV5-6	TRBJ1-2	CASSYGEGRLESNYGYTF
13	TRBV5-4	TRBJ2-1	CASSSAGSAEQFF
17	TRBV6-4	TRBJ2-6	CASSPDRPSSGANVLTF
14	TRBV7-2	TRBJ1-1	CASSLLQLNTEAFF
16	TRBV2	TRBJ2-5	CASSRKQGALRETQYF
16	TRBV7-2	TRBJ2-5	CASSPTLAGGWETQYF
13	TRBV30	TRBJ1-1	CAWSVDLVARRFF
14	TRBV6-5	TRBJ2-5	CASSYTGHQETQYF
14	TRBV28	TRBJ2-7	CASSWGGTGFEQYF
18	TRBV14	TRBJ1-3	CASSQWSRGVGTGNTIYF
13	TRBV6-1	TRBJ1-5	CASSPFRGQPQHF
15	TRBV28	TRBJ1-1	CASSPTTGLYTEAFF
15	TRBV10-3	TRBJ2-7	CAISVRVLETAEQYF
16	TRBV6-1	TRBJ1-4	CASSDLGTGRYEKLFF
14	TRBV7-2	TRBJ2-7	CASSSRTGPLEQYF
17	TRBV18	TRBJ1-5	CASSPSGGLYSNQPQHF
11	TRBV10-3	TRBJ2-7	CAIRDTYEQYF
13	TRBV7-2	TRBJ1-5	CASSLGEHQPQHF
17	TRBV5-4	TRBJ2-3	CASSLAAGTRKGDTQYF
13	TRBV2	TRBJ2-7	CASNAELGGRQYF
16	TRBV9	TRBJ1-6	CASSVQQGIQDSPLHF
14	TRBV9	TRBJ2-5	CASSPQRGGETQYF
17	TRBV14	TRBJ2-3	CASSPDLSGGLTDTQYF